A single sample is the source of the 15 T cell receptor beta chains below, sequenced in a study of PD-L1 blockade in urothelial cancer. The protocol was immunoSEQ multiplex PCR, while the TCRdb copy is restricted to in-frame clones and leaves out a portion. The sample has tens of thousands of clones; over 70% are singletons. Sequences were derived from PBMCs, sampled around atezolizumab (anti-PD-L1) treatment. The receptors stem from a man in his 70s with urothelial cancer.

The chain employs TRBV5-4 and TRBJ1-2, with D tentatively TRBD1 (5 bases). Trimming removed 0 bases from V and 3 bases from J, with 18 bases in between. This CDR3 is built from 17 residues. Per the germline V gene, CDR1 is SGHNT and CDR2 is YYREEE (reference sequence). The CDR3, as DNA: TGTGCCAGCAGCTTGGCCGGGTCAGGGTCCAGGGACTATGGCTACACCTTC. Its translation is CASSLAGSGSRDYGYTF.

V is TRBV5-1 and J is TRBJ2-1; 14 positions match TRBD2. Germline assignment: CDR1 SGHRS and CDR2 YFSETQ. J gave up 6 bases and V 4 bases, and 3 bases lay outside the gene matches. This CDR3 is 15 amino acids long. DNA for the CDR3: TGCGCCAGCAGCCCCGGGACTAGCGGGAGCAATGAGCAGTTCTTC. It yields the protein CASSPGTSGSNEQFF.

This rearrangement joins TRBV25-1 to TRBJ1-1; D is unresolved. The CDR3 length is 17 residues. Trimming stripped 2 bases from V and 7 bases from J, with 23 bases between. CDR1 and CDR2 (germline): MGHDK, SYGVNS. CDR3 bases: TGTGCCAGCAGTGAAGGGAGATTTGGGCCCCGCGGGTTTGAAGCTTTCTTT. Translated: CASSEGRFGPRGFEAFF.

In this sample, this clone turned up a few times. This chain connects TRBV6-1 to TRBJ2-7; TRBD2 matches 9 bases. The CDR3 spans 15 residues. Germline V gives CDR1 MNHNS, CDR2 SASEGT. V lost 1 base, J lost 5 bases, and 6 bases stayed unmatched. In DNA form, the CDR3 reads TGTGCCAGCAGTGAAGGGGGTAGCGGGGGTAACGAGCAGTACTTC. This sequence encodes CASSEGGSGGNEQYF.

As for this clone: An end of the junction does not agree with germline; a read error may underlie this. The chain carries TRBV19 and TRBJ1-2; 12 bases align to TRBD1. The CDR3 consists of 15 residues. Germline lookup yields CDR1 LNHDA and CDR2 SQIVND (reference sequence). The CDR3: CASSPRDRGRYGYIF. CDR3 nucleotide sequence: TGTGCCAGTAGTCCCCGGGACAGGGGGCGATATGGCTACATCTTC.

The chain joins TRBV10-3 to TRBJ1-1; D is ambiguous. Germline V gene data show CDR1 as ENHRY and CDR2 as SYGVKD. The length of the CDR3 is 15 residues. The germline V and J ends were trimmed by 4 bases and 0 bases, with 12 bases remaining between them. In DNA form, the CDR3 reads TGTGCCATCAGTGGCAGTGAAGCGATGAACACTGAAGCTTTCTTT. Protein sequence: CAISGSEAMNTEAFF.

This sequence joins TRBV27 and TRBJ1-1, with a tentative D call TRBD1 (6 bases). This CDR3 has 13 amino acids. V shed 6 bases and J shed 6 bases, with 14 bases lying between them. Germline V gene sequence: CDR1 MNHEY, CDR2 SMNVEV (reference sequence). The CDR3, as DNA: TGTGCCAGCAGCCAACAGGGATCCCCTGAAGCTTTCTTT. Translation gives CASSQQGSPEAFF.

For the CDR3, the DNA is TGTGCCAGCTCACAGGGACAGGGTGGGACTGAAGCTTTCTTT. This encodes CASSQGQGGTEAFF. This rearrangement joins TRBV18 to TRBJ1-1, with 9 nucleotides matching TRBD1. This CDR3 is 14 amino acids long. Germline V gene lookup returns CDR1 KGHSH and CDR2 LQKENI. After removal of 4 bases from V and 5 bases from J, the junction contained 5 bases not matched to a gene. Looking up the rest from reference TRBV18 and TRBJ1-1 gives the full variable domain: NAGVMQNPRHLVRRRGQEARLRCSPMKGHSHVYWYRQLPEEGLKFMVYLQKENIIDESGMPKERFSAEFPKEGPSILRIQQVVRGDSAAYFCASSQGQGGTEAFFGQGTRLTVV.

V and J are TRBV6-5 and TRBJ2-7; 8 bases line up with TRBD1. CDR1 is MNHEY and CDR2 is SVGAGI in the germline V gene. The CDR3 length is 14 residues. After removal of 6 bases from V and 4 bases from J, the junction contained 8 bases not matched to a gene. CDR3 in amino acids: CASSRGQGNYEQYF. DNA for the CDR3: TGTGCCAGCAGCCGAGGACAGGGTAATTACGAGCAGTACTTC.

CDR3 region: CSGGGGWSTDTQYF. Written as DNA, the CDR3 is TGCAGCGGGGGGGGCGGGTGGAGCACAGATACGCAGTATTTT. V and J are TRBV29-1 and TRBJ2-3; perhaps TRBD2 as D (7 bases). The CDR3 is 14 residues long. The germline V gene has CDR1 SQVTM and CDR2 ANQGSEA. V was clipped by 7 bases and J by 0 bases, with 14 bases between them.

The rearrangement uses TRBV5-4 and TRBJ1-2; a weak D match, TRBD1 (6 bases). V gave up 4 bases and J gave up 10 bases, with 20 bases separating them. Germline CDR1 is SGHNT and CDR2 is YYREEE (reference sequence). The CDR3 has 14 amino acids. The CDR3 DNA reads as TGTGCCAGCAGCGTTCAGGGGCCGGGTAAGGTCTACACCTTC. Amino acids: CASSVQGPGKVYTF.

This clone came up a few times. The chain couples TRBV15 to TRBJ2-7; possibly TRBD2 for D (5 bases). Trimming stripped 0 bases from V and 1 base from J, with 10 bases between. Germline V gene lookup returns CDR1 LNHNV and CDR2 YYDKDF (reference sequence). CDR3 size: 15 residues. CDR3 bases: TGTGCCACCAGCAGAGATCGGGGAGAATCCTACGAGCAGTACTTC. It encodes CATSRDRGESYEQYF.

This chain joins TRBV6-1 and TRBJ1-1; D is unresolved. The ends were cut back, 7 bases at V and 1 base at J, with 16 bases in the middle. This CDR3 comprises 15 residues. Germline V gene sequence: CDR1 MNHNS, CDR2 SASEGT. Here the CDR3 reads CASNPFGATNTEAFF. The CDR3 nucleotides read TGTGCCAGCAATCCCTTTGGAGCTACGAACACTGAAGCTTTCTTT.

This clone turned up a few times. The V call is TRBV7-8, the J call TRBJ1-6; 9 nucleotides line up with TRBD1. Germline V gene sequence: CDR1 SGHVS, CDR2 FQNEAQ. This CDR3 has 15 amino acids. V dropped 3 bases and J dropped 6; count of bases not matched to a gene: 3. The CDR3 region is CASSLLDRGNSPLHF. The CDR3, as DNA: TGTGCCAGCAGCTTGCTGGACAGGGGTAATTCACCCCTCCACTTT.

V gene TRBV5-5 combines with J gene TRBJ1-6, with 8 bases matching TRBD1. CDR3 size: 17 residues. CDR1 and CDR2 from the germline V gene are SGHKS and YYEKEE (reference sequence). V lost 4 bases to trimming and J lost 10 bases; unmatched junction nucleotides: 16. CDR3 region: CASSPEPGTGGYSPLHF. DNA of the CDR3: TGTGCCAGCAGCCCCGAACCCGGGACAGGCGGTTACTCACCCCTCCACTTT.